This record concerns one TCR beta chain sequence. The antigen is undetermined. The entry originates in a study of graft-versus-host responses after intestinal transplantation. Study-wide background: Once they had received anti-thymocyte globulin induction, all recipients took tacrolimus and steroids for around three years.

General study results and limits: Across patients carrying graft-donor T cell macrochimerism, allografts held high graft-versus-host to host-versus-graft clonal ratios. GvH clones were found in recipient marrow; some appeared first in ileum or blood. Early post-transplant declines in HvG were associated with peak levels of circulating GvH clones.

Here immunoSEQ multiplex PCR was the method, and the copy in TCRdb shows in-frame clones only, minus some. The repertoire holds under 80,000 clones, with around 92% as singletons. The sample here was PBMCs, taken 98 days after intestinal transplantation. This TCR was recovered from a human patient who received an intestinal transplant, so some T cells may come from the graft donor.

The CDR3 is CASRPRAGSNQPQHF. In DNA form, the CDR3 reads TGTGCCAGCAGGCCCAGGGCGGGGAGCAATCAGCCCCAGCATTTT. This chain links TRBV7-9 with TRBJ1-5, with D perhaps TRBD1 (5 bases). This CDR3 contains 15 residues. V was pared by 6 bases and J by 1 base, with 13 bases between. Germline V gene sequence: CDR1 SEHNR, CDR2 FQNEAQ (reference sequence).